This T cell receptor beta chain was retrieved from a study of T cell responses to AZD1222 COVID-19 vaccine. Study-wide findings and caveats: Spike-specific TCR breadth and depth were elevated following two AZD1222 doses. Baseline seropositivity characterized only a handful of AZD1222 recipients. Clonal diversity was possibly underestimated; the donors were predominantly white British and more often female.

Regarding this clone: Its antigen is not known.

CDR3 size: 11 residues. The V end was cut by 7 bases, the J end by 5 bases, with 8 bases between. CDR1 is MNHEY, CDR2 SVGAGI, per germline. Clones were sequenced by immunoSEQ multiplex PCR, and TCRdb holds only the in-frame ones, with some missing. The table shows approximately 150,000 clones, with 88% occurring only once. The rearrangement links TRBV6-5 to TRBJ2-5; no definite D call. This material consisted of peripheral blood, taken 28 days after the second dose of the MenACWY control vaccine. This TCR was sampled from an adult who received the MenACWY meningococcal vaccine as a control. CDR3 region: CASTQGETQYF. CDR3 bases: TGTGCCAGCACCCAAGGCGAGACCCAGTACTTC.